This T cell receptor beta chain is from a study of cytomegalovirus exposure and HLA in healthy donors. Study-level findings and limits: Some public TCRs appeared in many individuals, while most sequences were rare. There were approximately 150 TCR beta chains listed as cytomegalovirus-associated.

Germline-derived CDR1 and CDR2 are SGHNT and YENEEA. This CDR3 is 16 amino acids long. V gave up 3 bases and J gave up 5 bases, with 20 bases separating them. Amplification used 60 Vbeta primers and 13 Jbeta primers. Assay: immunoSEQ multiplex PCR; the TCRdb copy retains only in-frame clones and omits some. The data show 190,000 or so clones, approximately 83% seen once. For this clone: Antigen: not known.

The receptor's source is a boy aged 2 to 10 in good health and CMV-seronegative. This chain links TRBV11-3 with TRBJ2-7, with D possibly TRBD2 on 6 matching bases. Input material: PBMCs. CDR3 amino acids: CASSLGGLGGSDEQYF. The DNA of the CDR3 is TGTGCCAGCAGCTTGGGAGGTCTCGGAGGGTCGGACGAGCAGTACTTC.